This is a list of T cell receptor beta chains from one sample in a study of response to subunit inactivated influenza vaccine. TCRdb redid the calling of the RT-PCR reads with MiXCR, one entry per CDR3 protein. There are roughly 190,000 distinct CDR3 sequences in the sample; about 12% occur only once, and 25% to 30% lies in the top ten. This same sample was also part of a study on T cells expressing NK-cell markers.

The material sequenced was CD8+ T cells sorted from PBMCs, taken less than 13 days after vaccination. These receptors were collected from a man aged 45-65 years who received an inactivated influenza vaccine. CDR3s include the opening cysteine and the closing phenylalanine or tryptophan. Each record gives: J gene, CDR3 length, D gene, clone size, V gene, CDR3 protein, CDR3 DNA. The D gene is left open where the match is weak. The listing skips clone size in some rows; elsewhere it reads once, few, many or a size class.

>TRBJ2-7|15|TRBD1|few|TRBV5-1
CASSPAQGALYEQYF
TGCGCCAGCAGCCCAGCACAGGGGGCGCTTTACGAGCAGTACTTC
>TRBJ2-7|12|NA|NA|TRBV12-3/TRBV12-4
CASSIDSYEQYF
TGTGCCAGCAGCATAGACAGTTACGAGCAGTACTTC
>TRBJ2-4|18|NA|NA|TRBV18
CASSPSGAGQLAKNIQYF
TGTGCCAGCTCACCAAGCGGTGCGGGACAGTTAGCCAAAAACATTCAGTACTTC
>TRBJ2-5|16|TRBD2|few|TRBV7-2
CASSLDLAGPGETQYF
TGTGCCAGCAGCTTAGACTTAGCGGGCCCTGGGGAGACCCAGTACTTC
>TRBJ2-7|14|TRBD2|few|TRBV29-1
CSARDLAGESEQYF
TGCAGCGCCCGTGACCTAGCGGGAGAATCGGAGCAGTACTTC
>TRBJ2-1|15|NA|NA|TRBV28
CASSLGQGIYNEQFF
TGTGCCAGCAGTTTAGGGCAGGGTATCTACAATGAGCAGTTCTTC
>TRBJ1-1|13|NA|few|TRBV2
CASSDEINTEAFF
TGTGCCAGCAGTGATGAGATCAACACTGAAGCTTTCTTT
>TRBJ2-7|13|NA|NA|TRBV7-2
CASSFAGTYEQYF
TGTGCCAGCAGCTTTGCGGGTACCTACGAGCAGTACTTC
>TRBJ2-1|12|NA|many|TRBV7-9
CASSLRGSEQFF
TGTGCCAGCAGCTTACGGGGGAGTGAGCAGTTCTTC
>TRBJ1-1|14|TRBD1|NA|TRBV28
CASSFGRGRTEAFF
TGTGCCAGCAGTTTTGGCAGGGGGCGGACTGAAGCTTTCTTT
>TRBJ2-3|15|TRBD2|NA|TRBV18
CASFTAGPVTDTQYF
TGTGCCAGCTTCACAGCGGGACCGGTCACAGATACGCAGTATTTT
>TRBJ2-7|16|NA|few|TRBV6-1
CASSEPRTEHSYEQYF
TGTGCCAGCAGTGAACCCAGGACTGAACACTCCTACGAGCAGTACTTC
>TRBJ2-4|14|NA|few|TRBV6-5
CASSYIFGKNIQYF
TGTGCCAGCAGTTACATTTTTGGCAAAAACATTCAGTACTTC
>TRBJ2-7|12|TRBD2|NA|TRBV7-9
CAASGRGYEQYF
TGTGCCGCTAGCGGGAGGGGCTACGAGCAGTACTTC
>TRBJ2-7|15|TRBD2|NA|TRBV9
CASSVVPAGGVEQYF
TGTGCCAGCAGCGTAGTGCCAGCGGGAGGGGTCGAGCAGTACTTC
>TRBJ2-7|13|TRBD1|NA|TRBV28
CASTHQGAYEQYF
TGTGCCAGCACCCACCAGGGGGCCTACGAGCAGTACTTC
>TRBJ2-7|17|TRBD2|few|TRBV20-1
CSARDLGTSVLAYEQYF
TGCAGTGCTAGAGATCTCGGGACTAGCGTCCTAGCCTACGAGCAGTACTTC
>TRBJ1-2|14|NA|few|TRBV6-5
CASSYSGPADGYTF
TGTGCCAGCAGTTACTCGGGGCCGGCAGACGGCTACACCTTC
>TRBJ1-5|12|NA|few|TRBV5-6
CASSSYEQPQHF
TGTGCCAGCAGCTCGTACGAACAGCCCCAGCATTTT
>TRBJ2-7|13|NA|many|TRBV12-3/TRBV12-4
CASSEGFSYEQYF
TGTGCCAGCAGTGAAGGGTTCAGCTACGAGCAGTACTTC
>TRBJ2-5|15|NA|few|TRBV3-1
CASSQVQGSDETQYF
TGTGCCAGCAGCCAAGTCCAGGGGTCAGACGAGACCCAGTACTTC